What follows is one T cell receptor (beta chain) and its context. This CDR3 comprises 15 residues. Trimming at V came to 6 bases and at J to 0 bases, leaving 3 bases not matched to a gene. CDR1 is SNHLY and CDR2 is FYNNEI in the germline V gene. Sequencing was performed with immunoSEQ multiplex PCR; in TCRdb, only in-frame clones are kept and a portion is missing. Among about 35,000 clones listed, around 85% were seen once. The data derive from a study of radiotherapy plus CTLA-4 blockade in lung cancer. Sequences were derived from peripheral blood, sampled from a patient treated with radiotherapy plus ipilimumab. The TCR comes from a human donor with non-small cell lung cancer who had stable disease on radiotherapy plus ipilimumab. V gene TRBV2 combines with J gene TRBJ2-7, with 12 bases that match TRBD2. The CDR3 here is CASRLTSGSSYEQYF. CDR3 DNA: TGTGCCAGCAGGTTGACTAGCGGGAGCTCCTACGAGCAGTACTTC.